This TCR beta chain was retrieved from a study of CD8 T cells in Susac syndrome. V lost 5 bases and J 5 bases, leaving 17 bases between the germline ends. In germline, CDR1 is SGHRS, CDR2 YFSETQ. This CDR3 contains 14 residues. cDNA came from approximately 0.5 to 1 ug RNA primed by random hexamers. Using its own MiXCR run on the immunoSEQ multiplex PCR reads, TCRdb lists one record per CDR3 protein. The data show about 140,000 distinct CDR3 sequences, 85% to 95% seen once. High-throughput TCR beta sequencing covered peripheral CD8+ and CD4+ T cells. The sequenced material came from CD4+ T cells from PBMCs. The source is a human donor with multiple sclerosis. This chain connects TRBV5-1 to TRBJ2-7; TRBD1 is a possible D gene (6 bases). CDR3 in amino acids: CASRLYDRWDEQYF. For the CDR3, the DNA is TGCGCCAGCAGACTTTATGACAGGTGGGACGAGCAGTACTTC.